This T cell receptor (beta chain) emerged from a study of CD8+ T cells in alopecia areata. The treatment here: oral pan-JAK inhibitor, 5-10 mg twice daily. Sequencing relied on a cDNA template that was reverse transcribed from extracted RNA. The protocol was immunoSEQ multiplex PCR, while the TCRdb copy is restricted to in-frame clones and leaves out a portion. The table shows 250,000 to 350,000 clones, with around three fifths occurring only once. This TCR was recovered from a human donor with alopecia areata. Here the sequenced sample was CD4+ T cells sorted from blood, taken between weeks 51 and 54, from a patient treated with tofacitinib.

The CDR3 DNA is TGTGCCACTAGCGGGGTGGAGACCCAGTACTTC. Amino acids: CATSGVETQYF. This sequence joins TRBV15 and TRBJ2-5; the match to TRBD2 covers 8 bases. The CDR3 length is 11 residues. The J segment lost 5 bases and the V segment lost 9 bases, leaving 2 bases of the junction unmatched. Germline V gene data show CDR1 as LNHNV and CDR2 as YYDKDF (reference sequence). Variable domain in full (rest from reference TRBV15 and TRBJ2-5): DAMVIQNPRYQVTQFGKPVTLSCSQTLNHNVMYWYQQKSSQAPKLLFHYYDKDFNNEADTPDNFQSRRPNTSFCFLDIRSPGLGDTAMYLCATSGVETQYFGPGTRLLVL.